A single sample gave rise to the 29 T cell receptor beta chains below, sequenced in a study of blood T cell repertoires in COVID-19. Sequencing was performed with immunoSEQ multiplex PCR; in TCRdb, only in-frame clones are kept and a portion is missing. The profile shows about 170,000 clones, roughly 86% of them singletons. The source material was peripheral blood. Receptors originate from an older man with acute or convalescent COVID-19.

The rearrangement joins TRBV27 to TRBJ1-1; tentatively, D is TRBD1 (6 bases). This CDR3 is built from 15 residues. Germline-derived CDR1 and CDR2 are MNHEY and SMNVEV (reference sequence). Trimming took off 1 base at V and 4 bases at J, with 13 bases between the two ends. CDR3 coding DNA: TGTGCCAGCAGTTTATTGGGGGGGCTGGGCACTGAAGCTTTCTTT. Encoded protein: CASSLLGGLGTEAFF.

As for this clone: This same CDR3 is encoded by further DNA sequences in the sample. The CDR3 nucleotides read TGTGCCAGCAGCGTTCAGGGCGGCGAGCAGTACTTC. It yields the protein CASSVQGGEQYF. This chain links TRBV9 with TRBJ2-7; weak D call: TRBD1 (5 bases). This CDR3 region has 12 residues. Trimming removed 2 bases at V and 6 bases at J, with 9 bases between. Germline values: CDR1 SGDLS, CDR2 YYNGEE.

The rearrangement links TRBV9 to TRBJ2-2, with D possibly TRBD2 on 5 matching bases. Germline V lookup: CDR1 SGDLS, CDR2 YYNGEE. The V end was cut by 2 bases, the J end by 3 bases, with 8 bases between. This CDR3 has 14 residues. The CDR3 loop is CASSVASHTGELFF. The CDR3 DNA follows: TGTGCCAGCAGCGTGGCTAGCCACACCGGGGAGCTGTTTTTT.

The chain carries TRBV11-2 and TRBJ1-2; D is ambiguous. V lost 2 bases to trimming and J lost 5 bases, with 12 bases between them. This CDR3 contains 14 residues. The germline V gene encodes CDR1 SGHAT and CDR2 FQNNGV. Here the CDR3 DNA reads TGTGCCAGCAGCTTATTTCGGGGTGGTTATGGCTACACCTTC. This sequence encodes CASSLFRGGYGYTF.

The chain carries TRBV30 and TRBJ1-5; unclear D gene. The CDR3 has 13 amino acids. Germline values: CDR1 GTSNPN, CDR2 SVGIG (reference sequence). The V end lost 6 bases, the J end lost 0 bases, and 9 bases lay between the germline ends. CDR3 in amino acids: CACSRDSNQPQHF. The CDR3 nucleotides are TGTGCCTGTAGCCGTGATAGCAATCAGCCCCAGCATTTT.

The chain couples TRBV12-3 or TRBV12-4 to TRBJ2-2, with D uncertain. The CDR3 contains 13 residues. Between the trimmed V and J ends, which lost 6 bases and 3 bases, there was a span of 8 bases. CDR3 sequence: CASSYLDTGELFF. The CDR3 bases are TGTGCCAGCAGCTATTTAGACACCGGGGAGCTGTTTTTT.

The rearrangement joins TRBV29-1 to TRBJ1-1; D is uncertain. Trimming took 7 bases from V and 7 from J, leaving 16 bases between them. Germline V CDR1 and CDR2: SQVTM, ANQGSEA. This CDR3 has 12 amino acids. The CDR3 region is CSAGVGRGEAFF. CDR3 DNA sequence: TGCAGCGCAGGAGTCGGGAGAGGTGAAGCTTTCTTT.

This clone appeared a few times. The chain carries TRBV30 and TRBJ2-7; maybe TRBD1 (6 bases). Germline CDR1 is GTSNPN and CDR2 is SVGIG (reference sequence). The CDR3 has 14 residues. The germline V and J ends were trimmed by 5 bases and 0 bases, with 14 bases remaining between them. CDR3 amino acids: CAWQRTVSSYEQYF. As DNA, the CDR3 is TGTGCCTGGCAAAGGACAGTAAGCTCCTACGAGCAGTACTTC.

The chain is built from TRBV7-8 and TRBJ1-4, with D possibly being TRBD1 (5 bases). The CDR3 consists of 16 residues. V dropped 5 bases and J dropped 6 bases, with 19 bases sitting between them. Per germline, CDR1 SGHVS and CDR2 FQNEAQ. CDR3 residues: CASSGPQGAWHEKLFF. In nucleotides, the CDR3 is TGTGCCAGCAGCGGCCCTCAAGGGGCATGGCATGAAAAACTGTTTTTT. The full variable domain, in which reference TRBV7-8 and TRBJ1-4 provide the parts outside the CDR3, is GAGVSQSPRYKVAKRGQDVALRCDPISGHVSLFWYQQALGQGPEFLTYFQNEAQLDKSGLPSDRFFAERPEGSVSTLKIQRTQQEDSAVYLCASSGPQGAWHEKLFFGSGTQLSVL.

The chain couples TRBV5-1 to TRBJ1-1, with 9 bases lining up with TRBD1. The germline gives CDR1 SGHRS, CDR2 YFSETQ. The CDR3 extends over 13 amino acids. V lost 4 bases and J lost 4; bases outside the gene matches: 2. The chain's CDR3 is CASSPGQGTEAFF. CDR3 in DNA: TGCGCCAGCAGCCCGGGACAGGGCACTGAAGCTTTCTTT.

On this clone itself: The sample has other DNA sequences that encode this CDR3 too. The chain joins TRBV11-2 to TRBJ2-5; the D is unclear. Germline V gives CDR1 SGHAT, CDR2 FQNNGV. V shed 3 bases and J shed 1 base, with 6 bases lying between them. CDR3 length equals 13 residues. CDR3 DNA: TGTGCCAGCAGCTTGGCGGTCCAAGAGACCCAGTACTTC. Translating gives CASSLAVQETQYF. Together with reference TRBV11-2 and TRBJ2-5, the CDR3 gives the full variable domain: EAGVAQSPRYKIIEKRQSVAFWCNPISGHATLYWYQQILGQGPKLLIQFQNNGVVDDSQLPKDRFSAERLKGVDSTLKIQPAKLEDSAVYLCASSLAVQETQYFGPGTRLLVL.

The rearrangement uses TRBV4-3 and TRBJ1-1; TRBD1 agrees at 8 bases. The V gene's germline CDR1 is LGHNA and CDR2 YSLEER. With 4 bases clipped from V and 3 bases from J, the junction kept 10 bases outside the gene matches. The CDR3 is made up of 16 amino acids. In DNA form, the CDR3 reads TGCGCCAGCAGCCGAGCCTTGACAGGGGCGGACACTGAAGCTTTCTTT. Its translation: CASSRALTGADTEAFF.

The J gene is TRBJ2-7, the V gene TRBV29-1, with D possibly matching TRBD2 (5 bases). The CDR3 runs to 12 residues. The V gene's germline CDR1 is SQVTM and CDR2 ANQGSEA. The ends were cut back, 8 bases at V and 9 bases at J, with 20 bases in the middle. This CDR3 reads CSTRQSGEGQYF. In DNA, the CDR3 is TGCAGCACCCGACAATCGGGCGAGGGGCAGTACTTC.

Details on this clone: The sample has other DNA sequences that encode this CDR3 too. The CDR3 sequence is CASSLPGLAGSYNEQFF. The CDR3 bases are TGTGCCAGCAGCTTACCGGGGCTAGCGGGGAGCTACAATGAGCAGTTCTTC. The chain recombines TRBV7-2 with TRBJ2-1, with 9 bases identical to TRBD2. Germline V lookup: CDR1 SGHTA, CDR2 FQGNSA. The CDR3 spans 17 residues. V dropped 2 bases and J dropped 3; count of bases not matched to a gene: 8. Looking up the rest from reference TRBV7-2 and TRBJ2-1 gives the full variable domain: GAGVSQSPSNKVTEKGKDVELRCDPISGHTALYWYRQSLGQGLEFLIYFQGNSAPDKSGLPSDRFSAERTGGSVSTLTIQRTQQEDSAVYLCASSLPGLAGSYNEQFFGPGTRLTVL.

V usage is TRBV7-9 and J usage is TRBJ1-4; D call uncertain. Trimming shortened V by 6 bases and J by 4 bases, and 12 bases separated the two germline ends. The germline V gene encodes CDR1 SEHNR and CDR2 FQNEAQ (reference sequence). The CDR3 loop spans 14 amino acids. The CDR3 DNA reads TGTGCCAGCAGTTGGGGAGCGGATAATGAAAAACTGTTTTTT. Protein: CASSWGADNEKLFF.

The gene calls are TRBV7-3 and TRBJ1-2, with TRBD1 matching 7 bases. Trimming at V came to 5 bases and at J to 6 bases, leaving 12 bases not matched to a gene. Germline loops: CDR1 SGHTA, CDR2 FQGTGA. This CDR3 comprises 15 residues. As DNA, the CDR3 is TGTGCCAGCAGCCGAGCAAACAGGGGCGCACATGGCTACACCTTC. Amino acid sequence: CASSRANRGAHGYTF.

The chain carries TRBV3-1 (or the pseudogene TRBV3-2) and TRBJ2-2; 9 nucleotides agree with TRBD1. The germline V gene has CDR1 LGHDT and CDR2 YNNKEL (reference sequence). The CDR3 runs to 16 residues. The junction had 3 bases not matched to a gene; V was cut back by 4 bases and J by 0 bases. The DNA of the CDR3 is TGTGCCAGCAGCCCTACAGGGGGCTCGAACACCGGGGAGCTGTTTTTT. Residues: CASSPTGGSNTGELFF.

The CDR3 reads CASSDSGGGYTF. The CDR3 DNA sequence: TGCGCCAGCAGTGACTCCGGGGGTGGCTACACCTTC. This chain joins TRBV10-1 and TRBJ1-2; a weak D match, TRBD1 (5 bases). Trimming shortened V by 3 bases and J by 7 bases, and 9 bases separated the two germline ends. Germline V lookup: CDR1 WNHNN, CDR2 SYGVQD (reference sequence). This CDR3 is 12 amino acids long.

DNA of the CDR3: TGTGCCAGCAGTCGGGACATAACTGAACATAATTCACCCCTCCACTTT. It specifies CASSRDITEHNSPLHF. The chain links TRBV6-4 to TRBJ1-6; TRBD1 is a possible D gene (6 bases). Germline loops: CDR1 MRHNA, CDR2 SNTAGT. Trimming took off 5 bases at V and 5 bases at J, with 16 bases between the two ends. This CDR3 region has 16 residues.

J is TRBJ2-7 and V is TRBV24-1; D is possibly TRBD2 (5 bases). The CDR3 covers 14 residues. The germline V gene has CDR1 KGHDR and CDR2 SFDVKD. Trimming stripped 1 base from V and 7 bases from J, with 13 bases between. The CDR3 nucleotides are TGTGCCACCAGTGATTTCACCGGGGATGGTGAGCAGTACTTC. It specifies CATSDFTGDGEQYF.

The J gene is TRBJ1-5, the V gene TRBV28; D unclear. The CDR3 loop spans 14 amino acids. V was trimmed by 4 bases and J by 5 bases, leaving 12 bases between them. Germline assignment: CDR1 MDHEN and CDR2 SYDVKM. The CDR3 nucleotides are TGTGCCAGCAGTTCCACACTAAGCGATCAGCCCCAGCATTTT. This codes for CASSSTLSDQPQHF.

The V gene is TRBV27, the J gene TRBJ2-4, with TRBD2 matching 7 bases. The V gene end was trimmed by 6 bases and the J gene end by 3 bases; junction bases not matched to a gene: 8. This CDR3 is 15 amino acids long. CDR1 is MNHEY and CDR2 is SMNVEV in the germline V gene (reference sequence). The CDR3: CASSPIGGNKNIQYF. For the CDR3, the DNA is TGTGCCAGCAGCCCAATCGGGGGGAACAAAAACATTCAGTACTTC.

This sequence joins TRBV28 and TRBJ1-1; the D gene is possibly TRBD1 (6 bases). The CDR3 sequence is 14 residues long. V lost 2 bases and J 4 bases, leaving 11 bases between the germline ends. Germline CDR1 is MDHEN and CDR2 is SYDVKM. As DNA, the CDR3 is TGTGCCAGCAGTTTACGGGGGGCGCCCACTGAAGCTTTCTTT. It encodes CASSLRGAPTEAFF.

The CDR3: CSAPRDYGYTF. DNA for the CDR3: TGCAGTGCTCCCCGTGACTATGGCTACACCTTC. The chain uses TRBV20-1 and TRBJ1-2; D call uncertain. Germline CDR1 DFQATT, CDR2 SNEGSKA (reference sequence). This CDR3 region has 11 residues. V was trimmed by 5 bases and J by 3 bases, leaving 7 bases between them.

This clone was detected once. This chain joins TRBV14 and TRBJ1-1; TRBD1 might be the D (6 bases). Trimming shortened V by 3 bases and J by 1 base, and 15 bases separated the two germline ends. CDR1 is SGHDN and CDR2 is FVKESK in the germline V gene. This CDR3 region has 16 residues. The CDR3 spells CASSQYTGRTNTEAFF. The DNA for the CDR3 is TGTGCCAGCAGCCAGTATACAGGGCGTACGAACACTGAAGCTTTCTTT.

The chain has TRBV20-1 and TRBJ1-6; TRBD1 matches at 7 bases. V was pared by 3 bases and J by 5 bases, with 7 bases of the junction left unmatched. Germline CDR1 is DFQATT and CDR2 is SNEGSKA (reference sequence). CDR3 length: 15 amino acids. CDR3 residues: CSASKGATHNSPLHF. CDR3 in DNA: TGCAGTGCTAGTAAGGGGGCGACCCATAATTCACCCCTCCACTTT.

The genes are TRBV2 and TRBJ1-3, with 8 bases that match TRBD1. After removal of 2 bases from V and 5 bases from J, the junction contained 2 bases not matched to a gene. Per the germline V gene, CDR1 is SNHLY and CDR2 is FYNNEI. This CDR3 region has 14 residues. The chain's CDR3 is CASSERDRRNTIYF. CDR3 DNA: TGTGCCAGCAGTGAAAGGGACAGGCGAAACACCATATATTTT.

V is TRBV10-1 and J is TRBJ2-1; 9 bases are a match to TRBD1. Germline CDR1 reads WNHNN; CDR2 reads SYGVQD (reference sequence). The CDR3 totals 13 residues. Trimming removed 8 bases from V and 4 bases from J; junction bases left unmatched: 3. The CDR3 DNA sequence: TGCGCCAGCGGCGGACAGGGGTACAATGAGCAGTTCTTC. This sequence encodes CASGGQGYNEQFF.

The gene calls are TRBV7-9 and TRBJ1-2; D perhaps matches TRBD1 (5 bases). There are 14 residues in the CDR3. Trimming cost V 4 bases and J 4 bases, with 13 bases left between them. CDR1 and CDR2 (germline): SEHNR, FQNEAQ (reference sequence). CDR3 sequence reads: CASSSGYSGYGYTF. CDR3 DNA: TGTGCCAGCAGCTCAGGGTATTCTGGCTATGGCTACACCTTC.